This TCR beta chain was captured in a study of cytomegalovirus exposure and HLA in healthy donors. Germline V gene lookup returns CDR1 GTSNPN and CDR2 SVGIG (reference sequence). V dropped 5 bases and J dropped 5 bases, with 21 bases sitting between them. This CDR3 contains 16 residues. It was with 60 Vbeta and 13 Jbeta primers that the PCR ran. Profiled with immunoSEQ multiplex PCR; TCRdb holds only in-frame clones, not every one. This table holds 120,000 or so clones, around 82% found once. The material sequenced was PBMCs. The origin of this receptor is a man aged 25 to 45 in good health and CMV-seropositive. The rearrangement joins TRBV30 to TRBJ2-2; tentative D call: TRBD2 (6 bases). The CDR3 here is CAWGGTSSRFTGELFF. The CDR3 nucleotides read TGTGCCTGGGGCGGAACTAGCAGCAGGTTTACCGGGGAGCTGTTTTTT.